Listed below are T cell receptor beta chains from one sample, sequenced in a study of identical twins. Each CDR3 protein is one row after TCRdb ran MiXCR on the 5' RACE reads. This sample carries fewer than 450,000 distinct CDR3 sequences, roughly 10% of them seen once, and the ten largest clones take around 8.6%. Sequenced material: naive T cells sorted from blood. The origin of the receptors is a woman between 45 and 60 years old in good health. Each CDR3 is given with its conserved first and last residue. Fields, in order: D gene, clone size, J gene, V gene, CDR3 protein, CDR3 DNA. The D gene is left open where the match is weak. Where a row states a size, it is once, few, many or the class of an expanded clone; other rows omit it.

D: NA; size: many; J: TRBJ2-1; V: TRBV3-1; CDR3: CASSHPLVARDRGNEQFF; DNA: TGTGCCAGCAGCCACCCCCTAGTTGCCCGGGATAGGGGCAATGAGCAGTTCTTC
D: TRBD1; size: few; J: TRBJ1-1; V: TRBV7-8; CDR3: CASSFGTGRLVNTEAFF; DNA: TGTGCCAGCAGCTTCGGGACAGGGAGGTTAGTGAACACTGAAGCTTTCTTT
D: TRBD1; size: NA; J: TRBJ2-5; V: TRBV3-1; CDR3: CASSPSRDSLWVRETQYF; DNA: TGTGCCAGCAGTCCTTCCCGGGACAGTCTTTGGGTACGAGAGACCCAGTACTTC
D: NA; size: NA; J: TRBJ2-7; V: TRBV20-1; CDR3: CSARARGALYEQYF; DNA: TGCAGTGCTAGAGCTCGAGGCGCGCTCTACGAGCAGTACTTC
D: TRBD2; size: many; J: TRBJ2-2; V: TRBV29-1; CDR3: CSAYGGRATGELFF; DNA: TGCAGCGCCTATGGCGGGAGGGCCACCGGGGAGCTGTTTTTT
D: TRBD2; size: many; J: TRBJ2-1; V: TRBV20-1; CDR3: CSATTAGTSLSNEQFF; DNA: TGCAGTGCTACGACTGCCGGGACTAGCTTAAGCAATGAGCAGTTCTTC
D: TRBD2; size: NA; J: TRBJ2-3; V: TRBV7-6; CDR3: CASGLAGPTDTQYF; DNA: TGTGCCAGCGGGTTAGCGGGCCCCACAGATACGCAGTATTTT
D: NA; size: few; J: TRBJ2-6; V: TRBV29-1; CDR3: CSAGDGANVLTF; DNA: TGCAGCGCTGGAGATGGGGCCAACGTCCTGACTTTC
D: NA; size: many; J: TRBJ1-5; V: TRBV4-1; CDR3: CASSQDWGSNQPQHF; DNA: TGCGCCAGCAGCCAAGATTGGGGGAGCAATCAGCCCCAGCATTTT
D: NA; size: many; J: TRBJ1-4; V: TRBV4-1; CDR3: CASSQGPADEKLFF; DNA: TGCGCCAGCAGCCAAGGCCCGGCCGATGAAAAACTGTTTTTT
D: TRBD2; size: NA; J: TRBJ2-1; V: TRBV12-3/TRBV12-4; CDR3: CASSLGGDPFF; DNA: TGTGCCAGCAGTTTGGGAGGGGACCCGTTCTTC
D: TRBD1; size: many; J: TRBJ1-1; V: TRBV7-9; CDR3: CASSRAGTGGTEAFF; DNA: TGTGCCAGCAGTCGCGCCGGGACAGGGGGTACTGAAGCTTTCTTT
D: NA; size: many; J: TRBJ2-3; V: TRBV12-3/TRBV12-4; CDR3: CATSRFDTQYF; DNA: TGTGCCACCTCGAGGTTTGATACGCAGTATTTT
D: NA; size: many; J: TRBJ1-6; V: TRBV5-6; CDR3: CASSSGRNNSPLHF; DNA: TGTGCCAGCAGTTCAGGACGGAATAATTCACCCCTCCACTTT
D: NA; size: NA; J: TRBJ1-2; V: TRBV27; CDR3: CASWGHLYGYTF; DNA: TGTGCCAGTTGGGGACACCTCTATGGCTACACCTTC
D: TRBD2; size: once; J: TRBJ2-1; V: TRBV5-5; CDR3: CASSLLREGRDEQFF; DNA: TGTGCCAGCAGCTTGTTGCGGGAGGGCCGTGATGAGCAGTTCTTC
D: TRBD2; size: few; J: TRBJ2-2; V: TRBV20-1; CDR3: CSALPRDYNTGELFF; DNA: TGCAGTGCTCTCCCCCGGGACTACAACACCGGGGAGCTGTTTTTT
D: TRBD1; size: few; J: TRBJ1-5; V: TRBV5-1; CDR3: CASSLGQGNSNQPQHF; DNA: TGCGCCAGCAGCCTCGGACAGGGGAATAGCAATCAGCCCCAGCATTTT
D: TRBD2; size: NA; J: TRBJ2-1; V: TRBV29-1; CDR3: CSVTGTKRGGGEQFF; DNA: TGCAGCGTAACCGGGACTAAAAGGGGAGGTGGTGAGCAGTTCTTC
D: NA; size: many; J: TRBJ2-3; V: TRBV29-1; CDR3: CSAWDGSTDTQYF; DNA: TGCAGCGCTTGGGACGGTAGCACAGATACGCAGTATTTT
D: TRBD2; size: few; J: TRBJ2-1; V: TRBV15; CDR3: CATSSFSGREGNEQFF; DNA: TGTGCCACCAGCAGCTTTAGCGGGAGGGAAGGGAATGAGCAGTTCTTC
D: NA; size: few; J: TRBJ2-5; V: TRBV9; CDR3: CASSGPGPRETQYF; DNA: TGTGCCAGCAGCGGACCCGGGCCAAGAGAGACCCAGTACTTC
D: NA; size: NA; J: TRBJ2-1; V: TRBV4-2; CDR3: CASSQGAIGDEQFF; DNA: TGTGCCAGCAGCCAAGGGGCCATCGGTGATGAGCAGTTCTTC
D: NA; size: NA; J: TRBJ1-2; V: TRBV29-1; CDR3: CSASDGYTF; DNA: TGCAGCGCTTCAGATGGCTACACCTTC
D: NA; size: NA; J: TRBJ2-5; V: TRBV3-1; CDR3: CASSQFTGPQETQYF; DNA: TGTGCCAGCAGCCAGTTCACGGGCCCCCAAGAGACCCAGTACTTC
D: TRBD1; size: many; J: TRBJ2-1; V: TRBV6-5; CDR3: CASRTGGSYNEQFF; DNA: TGTGCCAGCAGGACAGGGGGATCCTACAATGAGCAGTTCTTC
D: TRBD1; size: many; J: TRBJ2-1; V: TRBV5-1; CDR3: CASSKGQGFYNEQFF; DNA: TGCGCCAGCAGCAAGGGACAGGGGTTCTACAATGAGCAGTTCTTC
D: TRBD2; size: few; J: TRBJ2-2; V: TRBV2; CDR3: CASRGLAGVGELFF; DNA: TGTGCCAGCCGGGGACTAGCGGGAGTCGGGGAGCTGTTTTTT
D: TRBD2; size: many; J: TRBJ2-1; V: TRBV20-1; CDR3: CSAVLAGGYNEQFF; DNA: TGCAGTGCTGTACTAGCGGGGGGTTACAATGAGCAGTTCTTC
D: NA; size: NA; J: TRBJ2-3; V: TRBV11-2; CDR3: CASSLGRQGRTDTQYF; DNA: TGTGCCAGCAGCTTAGGTCGGCAGGGACGCACAGATACGCAGTATTTT
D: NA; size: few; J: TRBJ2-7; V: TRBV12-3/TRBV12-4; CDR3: CASSSRVLRGEQYF; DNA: TGTGCCAGCAGTTCCAGAGTACTGAGGGGCGAGCAGTACTTC
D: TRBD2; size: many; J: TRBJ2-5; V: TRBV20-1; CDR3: CSARREGRETQYF; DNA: TGCAGTGCTCGCCGGGAGGGCCGAGAGACCCAGTACTTC
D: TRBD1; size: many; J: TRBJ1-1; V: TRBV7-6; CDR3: CASSLADRGWNTEAFF; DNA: TGTGCCAGCAGCTTAGCTGACAGGGGGTGGAACACTGAAGCTTTCTTT
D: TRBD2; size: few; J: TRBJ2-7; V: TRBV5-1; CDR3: CASSLDPSGSRSYEQYF; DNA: TGCGCCAGCAGCTTGGACCCTAGCGGGAGTCGGTCCTACGAGCAGTACTTC
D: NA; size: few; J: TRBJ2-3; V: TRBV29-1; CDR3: CSPLGPTDTQYF; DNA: TGCAGCCCCCTTGGGCCCACAGATACGCAGTATTTT
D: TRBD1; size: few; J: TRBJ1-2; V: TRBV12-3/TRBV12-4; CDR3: CASRPGQGVYGYTF; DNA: TGTGCCAGCAGACCGGGACAGGGCGTCTATGGCTACACCTTC